The 23 T cell receptor beta chains reported below all come from one sample, sequenced in a study of blood T cell repertoires in COVID-19. Sequencing was performed with immunoSEQ multiplex PCR; in TCRdb, only in-frame clones are kept and a portion is missing. This repertoire shows some 120,000 clones, 80% to 90% found once; its top ten account for roughly 3.6%. The sequencing input was peripheral blood. All receptors come from a woman aged 60 to 75 with acute or convalescent COVID-19.

The chain is built from TRBV10-2 and TRBJ2-1, with 11 bases identical to TRBD2. The V gene end was trimmed by 4 bases and the J gene end by 8 bases; junction bases not matched to a gene: 10. Germline CDR1 WSHSY, CDR2 SAAADI. CDR3 length equals 16 residues. This CDR3 is CASSVPPSGRSYEQFF. CDR3 in DNA: TGCGCCAGCAGTGTGCCCCCTAGCGGGAGGTCGTATGAGCAGTTCTTC.

The chain links TRBV28 to TRBJ1-2; 11 nucleotides line up with TRBD1. Germline trimming cut 4 bases from V and 4 bases from J; bases unmatched to any gene: 5. The CDR3 extends over 15 amino acids. Germline CDR1 is MDHEN and CDR2 is SYDVKM. Here the CDR3 reads CASSSGQGGLYGYTF. DNA for the CDR3: TGTGCCAGCAGTTCGGGACAGGGGGGCCTCTATGGCTACACCTTC.

J is TRBJ1-5 and V is TRBV27, with no clear D. The CDR3 sequence is 15 residues long. CDR1 and CDR2 (germline): MNHEY, SMNVEV (reference sequence). Between the trimmed V and J ends, which lost 4 bases and 1 base, there was a span of 11 bases. The CDR3 spells CASSSQVRSNQPQHF. As DNA, the CDR3 is TGTGCCAGCAGTTCACAAGTGCGGAGCAATCAGCCCCAGCATTTT.

The chain has TRBV4-2 and TRBJ1-2; D is unresolved. Trimming pared 1 base from V and 0 bases from J, leaving 9 bases between. Germline V gene sequence: CDR1 LGHNA, CDR2 YNFKEQ. The CDR3 has 15 residues. This chain's CDR3 is CASSQGSGANYGYTF. The CDR3 coding sequence is TGTGCCAGCAGCCAAGGTTCCGGAGCTAACTATGGCTACACCTTC.

This clone showed up just once. The chain employs TRBV7-2 and TRBJ2-3; 7 bases are shared with TRBD2. In germline, CDR1 is SGHTA, CDR2 FQGNSA. The CDR3 sequence is 17 residues long. After removal of 8 bases from V and 3 bases from J, the junction contained 17 bases not matched to a gene. The CDR3 protein is CASGGVVRGYRTDTQYF. The CDR3 nucleotides read TGTGCCAGCGGGGGGGTAGTCCGAGGTTACAGGACAGATACGCAGTATTTT.

V and J are TRBV5-1 and TRBJ1-1, with D possibly being TRBD1 (5 bases). The CDR3 is 16 amino acids. CDR1 and CDR2 from the germline V gene are SGHRS and YFSETQ. With 0 bases removed from V and 0 bases from J, the gap between germline ends came to 12 bases. The CDR3 reads CASSLVPGIMNTEAFF. CDR3 nucleotides: TGCGCCAGCAGCTTGGTTCCAGGGATAATGAACACTGAAGCTTTCTTT.

The genes are TRBV24-1 and TRBJ2-2; tentatively, D is TRBD1 (5 bases). CDR3 length equals 15 residues. The V end was cut by 1 base, the J end by 7 bases, with 12 bases between. Germline assignment: CDR1 KGHDR and CDR2 SFDVKD. CDR3 coding DNA: TGTGCCACCAGTGATTTTAAAGGGGTTGTCGGGGAGCTGTTTTTT. Residues: CATSDFKGVVGELFF.

The chain uses TRBV6-1 and TRBJ2-1; 14 bases match TRBD2. Germline CDR1 and CDR2: MNHNS and SASEGT. Trimming cost V 0 bases and J 7 bases; bases outside gene matches: 14. The CDR3 totals 20 residues. For the CDR3, the DNA is TGTGCCAGCAGTGAAGCGCCTTGGACTAGCGGGAGGAGGTTAGGGAATGAGCAGTTCTTC. This encodes CASSEAPWTSGRRLGNEQFF.

This chain connects TRBV6-4 to TRBJ2-7, with 8 bases lining up with TRBD1. The CDR3 consists of 16 residues. Germline V lookup: CDR1 MRHNA, CDR2 SNTAGT. V lost 0 bases, J lost 2 bases, and 6 bases stayed unmatched. As DNA, the CDR3 is TGTGCCAGCAGTGACTCCCATCAGGGGGCTCCCTACGAGCAGTACGTC. It is translated as CASSDSHQGAPYEQYV.

This sequence joins TRBV27 and TRBJ2-7; TRBD2 matches at 11 bases. Germline-derived CDR1 and CDR2 are MNHEY and SMNVEV (reference sequence). V was clipped by 5 bases and J by 1 base; unmatched bases: 1. The CDR3 totals 14 residues. Here the CDR3 reads CASSRTSGSYEQYF. As DNA, the CDR3 is TGTGCCAGCAGTAGGACTAGCGGGTCCTACGAGCAGTACTTC.

This chain uses TRBV6-2 or TRBV6-3 with TRBJ2-7, with no clear D. The CDR3 runs 11 residues. Trimming left V 2 bases short and J 6 bases short, with 5 bases between. Germline CDR1 and CDR2: MNHEY and SVGEGT. The CDR3 here is CASSYASEQYF. The CDR3 region has the DNA TGTGCCAGCAGTTACGCTAGCGAGCAGTACTTC.

The chain recombines TRBV24-1 with TRBJ2-1, with 11 bases fitting TRBD2. Unmatched junction bases numbered 5, after V lost 4 bases and J lost 7 bases. The CDR3 has 15 residues. CDR1 is KGHDR, CDR2 SFDVKD, per germline. CDR3 region: CATSESGTSGNEQFF. The CDR3 region has the DNA TGTGCCACCAGTGAGTCGGGGACTAGCGGAAATGAGCAGTTCTTC.

The gene calls are TRBV30 and TRBJ1-2; D unresolved. Germline CDR1 GTSNPN, CDR2 SVGIG (reference sequence). Trimming took off 0 bases at V and 3 bases at J, with 8 bases between the two ends. CDR3 length: 13 amino acids. CDR3 residues: CAWSVHGDYGYTF. The CDR3 DNA sequence: TGTGCCTGGAGTGTACACGGGGACTATGGCTACACCTTC.

V and J are TRBV6-5 and TRBJ1-2; 8 nucleotides match TRBD1. The CDR3 length is 13 residues. Germline V gene lookup returns CDR1 MNHEY and CDR2 SVGAGI. V lost 8 bases to trimming and J lost 5 bases; unmatched junction nucleotides: 7. The chain's CDR3 is CASLTDRGYGYTF. DNA for the CDR3: TGTGCCAGCCTTACAGACAGGGGATATGGCTACACCTTC.

This chain uses TRBV18 with TRBJ1-1; D gene ambiguous. The germline V and J ends were trimmed by 0 bases and 2 bases, with 10 bases remaining between them. Looked up from germline, CDR1 is KGHSH and CDR2 is LQKENI. The CDR3 is 15 residues long. CDR3 DNA sequence: TGTGCCAGCTCACCACCTGCGAGAGGTAACACTGAAGCTTTCTTT. Encoded protein: CASSPPARGNTEAFF.

The chain uses TRBV2 and TRBJ2-1, with 8 bases aligning to TRBD1. Losses at the gene ends were 7 bases for V and 0 bases for J; bases not matched to a gene: 8. This CDR3 has 16 residues. Germline CDR1 reads SNHLY; CDR2 reads FYNNEI. The CDR3 here is CASNRGNSHSYNEQFF. CDR3 nucleotide sequence: TGTGCCAGCAACAGGGGGAATTCCCACTCCTACAATGAGCAGTTCTTC.

This clone was detected only a few times. This chain joins TRBV4-1 and TRBJ1-2; tentatively, D is TRBD1 (5 bases). CDR1 and CDR2 (germline): MGHRA, YSYEKL. The CDR3 loop spans 14 amino acids. Trimming cost V 5 bases and J 3 bases, with 13 bases left between them. This chain's CDR3 is CASSSAQGDYGYTF. The CDR3 DNA sequence: TGCGCCAGCAGCTCTGCGCAAGGGGACTATGGCTACACCTTC.

The sample holds a few counts of this clone. The chain uses TRBV27 and TRBJ2-7; D is perhaps TRBD2 (7 bases). Germline lookup yields CDR1 MNHEY and CDR2 SMNVEV (reference sequence). The V end lost 6 bases, the J end lost 3 bases, and 15 bases lay between the germline ends. The length of the CDR3 is 14 residues. The CDR3 spells CASRNEGGDYEQYF. The CDR3 nucleotides are TGTGCCAGCAGGAATGAGGGGGGGGACTACGAGCAGTACTTC.

V usage is TRBV2 and J usage is TRBJ1-3, with TRBD1 matching 7 bases. The J segment lost 0 bases and the V segment lost 8 bases, leaving 13 bases of the junction unmatched. Germline lookup yields CDR1 SNHLY and CDR2 FYNNEI. The CDR3 length is 17 residues. Here the CDR3 DNA reads TGTGCCAGCCTAGAGGGGATGTGGGACAGCTCTGGAAACACCATATATTTT. Translating gives CASLEGMWDSSGNTIYF. The full variable domain, rest sourced from reference TRBV2 and TRBJ1-3, is EPEVTQTPSHQVTQMGQEVILRCVPISNHLYFYWYRQILGQKVEFLVSFYNNEISEKSEIFDDQFSVERPDGSNFTLKIRSTKLEDSAMYFCASLEGMWDSSGNTIYFGEGSWLTVV.

V is TRBV6-5 and J is TRBJ2-5; no firm D call. The CDR3 covers 15 residues. V shed 4 bases and J shed 1 base, with 13 bases lying between them. Germline-derived CDR1 and CDR2 are MNHEY and SVGAGI. CDR3 residues: CASSSSHRGQETQYF. The CDR3 DNA follows: TGTGCCAGCAGTTCCTCCCACCGCGGCCAAGAGACCCAGTACTTC.

This chain connects TRBV2 to TRBJ2-1; TRBD2 matches at 7 bases. J was trimmed by 8 bases and V by 6 bases; bases with no gene match: 7. The CDR3 is made up of 13 amino acids. CDR1 is SNHLY and CDR2 is FYNNEI in the germline V gene. As DNA, the CDR3 is TGTGCCAGCAGGGACGGCGGGAGCGATGAGCAGTTCTTC. Translating gives CASRDGGSDEQFF. Full variable domain (rest looked up from reference TRBV2 and TRBJ2-1): EPEVTQTPSHQVTQMGQEVILRCVPISNHLYFYWYRQILGQKVEFLVSFYNNEISEKSEIFDDQFSVERPDGSNFTLKIRSTKLEDSAMYFCASRDGGSDEQFFGPGTRLTVL.

The chain uses TRBV6-5 and TRBJ2-2; D is ambiguous. The germline V and J ends were trimmed by 6 bases and 2 bases, with 7 bases remaining between them. The CDR3 has 13 residues. Germline CDR1 MNHEY, CDR2 SVGAGI. The CDR3 bases are TGTGCCAGCAGCCAGGTTAACACCGGGGAGCTGTTTTTT. Encoded protein: CASSQVNTGELFF.

The chain employs TRBV15 and TRBJ2-5; weak D call: TRBD1 (5 bases). The CDR3 runs to 13 residues. V was clipped by 0 bases and J by 5 bases, with 7 bases between them. Germline values: CDR1 LNHNV, CDR2 YYDKDF (reference sequence). CDR3 sequence reads: CATSREGVETQYF. In DNA form, the CDR3 reads TGTGCCACCAGCAGAGAAGGGGTGGAGACCCAGTACTTC.